This T cell receptor (beta chain) came from a study of shared clonotypes between healthy human individuals (dated by TCRdb to the early 2020s). Notes on the research overall: The cohort included a few men and two women between 18 and 49 years of age. Per donor, leukapheresis produced somewhere between about 0.8 and 9 billion PBMCs. Different laboratories and diverse techniques were used to prepare libraries and sequence TCR repertoires, to increase sequencing depth and limit assay-specific biases. Blood TCR repertoires of a handful of healthy adults were deeply sequenced to estimate repertoire size and the extent of clonotype sharing between individuals. For each donor, CD4 naive and CD4 memory were each run on three plates, CD8 naive on two plates, and CD8 memory on one plate. Summary of the overall study and its limitations: Clonotypes shared by all four sorted-subset donors showed higher generation probabilities than non-shared clonotypes. Larger estimated clonotype richness was generally found for naive subsets than for memory subsets. Even with the large sequencing depth, rarefaction of the sorted-subset datasets indicated that sequencing was incomplete. When several donors were compared, the shared fraction of clonotypes was around 5.1% for naive CD4, approximately 3.3% for naive CD8, 2% to 2.5% for memory CD4, and 0.35% to 0.4% for memory CD8. Pairwise subsampling indicated that sequencing depth was expected to affect the degree of clonotype sharing among donors. Sampling was restricted to blood, and TCR repertoires in tissues likely differ from the TCR repertoires found in blood. Because the study included only a small number of donors, the genetic and exposure-history diversity represented was limited.

Deletion took 6 bases off V and 7 bases off J, with a span of 19 bases between the germline ends. Taken from the germline V gene, the CDR1 and CDR2 loops are SGHTA and FQGNSA. From cysteine to phenylalanine, the CDR3 is 14 amino acids long. The CDR3 DNA has 42 bases and is translated from base 1. Using the deep immunoSEQ assay, multiplex PCR amplified TCR CDR3 regions from genomic DNA. Genomic DNA extracted from each cell subset was distributed evenly over all wells of several immunoSEQ 96-well plates, and each plate served as one replicate. For sorted subsets, about 200 ng genomic DNA, equal to tens of thousands of T cell genomes, was loaded into each replicate PCR. Purified libraries were quantified with a Qubit 3.0 fluorometer, sized on a Bioanalyzer 2100, and re-quantified with the KAPA Library Quantification kit. Each immunoSEQ 96-well plate was sequenced on its own single-read 150-cycle Illumina NextSeq 550 flow cell. The authors' pipeline ran thus. Because the immunoSEQ output held only junctional sequences and lacked quality scores, the filtering could not match the filtering applied to full-length reads. To assign V/J genes and CDR3, sequences were annotated using PyIR, a Python wrapper for IgBLAST v1.9, with IMGT germline references. Reads were removed for weak V/J assignments (E-value above 1e-6), missing CDR3, stop codons, out-of-frame junctions, or ambiguous translated residues. A V3J clonotype was defined by an identical inferred V gene, J gene, and CDR3 amino acid sequence. To compute the percentage overlap between repertoires, the number of shared unique clonotypes was divided by the size of the smaller repertoire. Richness of each repertoire was evaluated using RTK rarefaction, the Chao1 estimator, and Recon v2.1 estimates of unobserved clonotypes. For all TCRbeta clonotypes obtained by the gDNA method from several donors, generation probabilities were computed with OLGA. Not all clones reach the TCRdb copy of this immuneACCESS table, which keeps in-frame sequences only. Checked studies attribute under half of the gap to unresolved V genes and leave the rest unexplained. Clone size and V and J calls were adopted from that table, with D and trimming inferred from the DNA. The sample records 600,000 to 750,000 clones, roughly 87% of which are singletons. 34% of the sample lies in the top ten.

The donors were healthy, HIV-negative adults who had no recently reported acute infections or vaccinations. All donors were Caucasian adults living in Nashville, Tennessee, USA. The CD8 memory samples were a combination of magnetically selected CD45RO+ cells and CCR7-negative CD45RA+ effector memory (TemRA) cells. Blood was collected by leukapheresis, and PBMCs were isolated by Ficoll-Histopaque density gradient centrifugation and then cryopreserved in liquid nitrogen vapor phase. Analytical flow cytometry was used to check the purity and quantity of each magnetically sorted T cell population. From each sorted fraction, genomic DNA was isolated and quantified by UV absorbance on a Nanodrop 2000c. Details on this clone: The antigen it recognizes is unknown. Nothing much larger sits one base from this clone, and base qualities are not available.

The receptor was derived from a man between 18 and 29 years old in good health. Some clones in this sample may be carry-over from other donors' samples. The specimen sequenced was memory CD8+ T cells from PBMCs. Taken with the paper, the label for cell subset or site translates to: CD45RO+ cells pooled with CCR7-negative TemRA cells. The rearrangement combines TRBV7-2 with TRBJ2-7, and perhaps TRBD2 as D gene, on 6 matching bases. The CDR3 reads as follows: CASSSMRGLEEQYF. The sequenced DNA is TGTGCCAGCAGTTCGATGCGGGGATTGGAAGAGCAGTACTTC.